The clone carrying this TCR beta chain was seen only a few times. Its antigen is not known. TCRdb fed the 5' RACE reads into MiXCR, producing one record per CDR3 protein. The sample records about 58,000 distinct CDR3 sequences, around 6.9% being singletons. The data were taken from a study of T cells after yellow fever vaccination. Study background: Preparing low-cell-number fractions relied on SMART-Seq v4 Ultra Low Input.

Study-wide results and limits: Shared CD4/CD8 clonotypes were a small share, likely from convergent recombination.

V was pared by 3 bases and J by 1 base, with 13 bases between. CDR3 length: 16 amino acids. Germline CDR1 SEHNR, CDR2 FQNEAQ (reference sequence). The chain has TRBV7-9 and TRBJ2-1; possibly TRBD1 or TRBD2 for D (6 bases each). This TCR was recovered from a man aged 18 to 30 who received the YFV17D yellow fever vaccine. The material was CD8+ T cells sorted from PBMCs, obtained on the day of the first yellow fever vaccination. The CDR3 coding sequence is TGTGCCAGCAGCTTTTCCGGGGGCGCGTCCTACAATGAGCAGTTCTTC. It yields the protein CASSFSGGASYNEQFF.